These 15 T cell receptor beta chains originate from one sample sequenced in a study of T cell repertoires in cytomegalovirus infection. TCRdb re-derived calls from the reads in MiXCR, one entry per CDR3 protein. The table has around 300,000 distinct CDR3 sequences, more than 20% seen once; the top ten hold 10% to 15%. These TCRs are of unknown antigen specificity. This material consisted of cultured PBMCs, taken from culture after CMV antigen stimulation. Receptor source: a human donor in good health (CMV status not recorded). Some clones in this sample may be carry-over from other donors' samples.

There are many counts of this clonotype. CDR3 residues: CASSEPPYYEQYF. CDR3 sequence (DNA): TGTGCCAGCAGTGAACCCCCTTACTACGAGCAGTACTTC. The chain joins TRBV6-1 to TRBJ2-7; D unresolved. The CDR3 has 13 residues. Trimming left V 2 bases short and J 3 bases short, with 8 bases between. Germline values: CDR1 MNHNS, CDR2 SASEGT.

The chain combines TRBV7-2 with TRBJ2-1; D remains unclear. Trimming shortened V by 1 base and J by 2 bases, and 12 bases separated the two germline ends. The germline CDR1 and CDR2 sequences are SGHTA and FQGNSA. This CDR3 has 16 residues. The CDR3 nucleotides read TGTGCCAGCAGCTTAGGTTACCGATATCCCTACAATGAGCAGTTCTTC. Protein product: CASSLGYRYPYNEQFF.

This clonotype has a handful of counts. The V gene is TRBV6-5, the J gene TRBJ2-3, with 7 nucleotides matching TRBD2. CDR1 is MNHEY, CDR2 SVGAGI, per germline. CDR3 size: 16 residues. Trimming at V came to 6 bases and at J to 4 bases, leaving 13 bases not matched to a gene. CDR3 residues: CASRGGEGWGPDTQYF. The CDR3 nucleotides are TGTGCCAGCAGGGGTGGGGAGGGGTGGGGACCAGATACGCAGTATTTT.

CDR3: CASNPRDKPLQAFF. In nucleotides, the CDR3 is TGTGCCAGTAACCCCCGTGACAAACCCTTACAAGCTTTCTTT. J is TRBJ1-1 and V is TRBV19; the D is unclear. The CDR3 is made up of 14 amino acids. Germline CDR1 and CDR2: LNHDA and SQIVND (reference sequence). Trimming took off 7 bases at V and 9 bases at J, with 21 bases between the two ends. Looking up the rest from reference TRBV19 and TRBJ1-1 gives the full variable domain: DGGITQSPKYLFRKEGQNVTLSCEQNLNHDAMYWYRQDPGQGLRLIYYSQIVNDFQKGDIAEGYSVSREKKESFPLTVTSAQKNPTAFYLCASNPRDKPLQAFFGQGTRLTVV.

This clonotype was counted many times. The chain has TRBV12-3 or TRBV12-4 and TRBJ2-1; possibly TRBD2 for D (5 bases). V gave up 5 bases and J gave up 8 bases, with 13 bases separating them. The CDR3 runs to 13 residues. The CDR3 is CASSGSSFYEQFF. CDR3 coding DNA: TGTGCCAGCAGTGGCTCTAGCTTCTATGAGCAGTTCTTC.

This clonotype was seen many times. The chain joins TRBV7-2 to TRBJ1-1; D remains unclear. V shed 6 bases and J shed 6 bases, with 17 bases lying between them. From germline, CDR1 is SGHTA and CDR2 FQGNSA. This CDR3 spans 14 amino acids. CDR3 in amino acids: CASSLPDLTAEAFF. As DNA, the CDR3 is TGTGCCAGCAGTCTCCCGGACCTCACGGCTGAAGCTTTCTTT.

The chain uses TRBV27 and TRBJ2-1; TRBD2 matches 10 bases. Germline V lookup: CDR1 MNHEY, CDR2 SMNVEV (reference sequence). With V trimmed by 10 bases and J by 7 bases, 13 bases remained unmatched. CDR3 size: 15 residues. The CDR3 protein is CATSVSGRTGNEQFF. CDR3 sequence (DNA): TGTGCCACCTCGGTTAGCGGGAGGACAGGGAATGAGCAGTTCTTC.

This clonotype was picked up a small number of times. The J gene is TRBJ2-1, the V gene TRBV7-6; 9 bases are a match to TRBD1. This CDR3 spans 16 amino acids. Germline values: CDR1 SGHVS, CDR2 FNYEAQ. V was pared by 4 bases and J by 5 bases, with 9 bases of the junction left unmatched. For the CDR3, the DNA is TGTGCCAGCAGCTACGACCGGGACAGGGACAACAATGAGCAGTTCTTC. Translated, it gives CASSYDRDRDNNEQFF.

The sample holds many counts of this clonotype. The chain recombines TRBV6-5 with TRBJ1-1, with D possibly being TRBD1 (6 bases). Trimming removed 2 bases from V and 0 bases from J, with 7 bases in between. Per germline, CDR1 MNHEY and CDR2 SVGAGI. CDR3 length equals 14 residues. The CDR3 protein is CASSYGGLNTEAFF. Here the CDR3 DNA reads TGTGCCAGCAGTTACGGGGGGCTGAACACTGAAGCTTTCTTT.

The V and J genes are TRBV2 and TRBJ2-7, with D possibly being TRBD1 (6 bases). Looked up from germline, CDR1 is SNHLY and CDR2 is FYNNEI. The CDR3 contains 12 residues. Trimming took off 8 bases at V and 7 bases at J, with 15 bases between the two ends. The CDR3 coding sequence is TGTGCCAGCGAACCGGGACAAGGGGAGCAGTACTTC. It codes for CASEPGQGEQYF.

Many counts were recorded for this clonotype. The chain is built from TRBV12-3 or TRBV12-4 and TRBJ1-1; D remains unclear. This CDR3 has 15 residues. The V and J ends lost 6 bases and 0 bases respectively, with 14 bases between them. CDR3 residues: CASRQRRGVNTEAFF. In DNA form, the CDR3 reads TGTGCCAGCAGGCAACGGAGAGGAGTGAACACTGAAGCTTTCTTT.

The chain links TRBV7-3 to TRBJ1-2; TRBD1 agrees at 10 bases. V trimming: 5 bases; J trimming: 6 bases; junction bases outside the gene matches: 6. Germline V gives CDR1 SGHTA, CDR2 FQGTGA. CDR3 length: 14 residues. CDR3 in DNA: TGTGCCAGCAGCCCTTCCGGGACAGGGGATGGCTACACCTTC. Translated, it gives CASSPSGTGDGYTF.

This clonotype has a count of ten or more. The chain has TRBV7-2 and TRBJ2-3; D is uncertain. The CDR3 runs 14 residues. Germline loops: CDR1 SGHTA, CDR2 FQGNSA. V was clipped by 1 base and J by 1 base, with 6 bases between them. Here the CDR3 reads CASSLVAGTDTQYF. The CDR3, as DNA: TGTGCCAGCAGCTTAGTGGCGGGCACAGATACGCAGTATTTT.

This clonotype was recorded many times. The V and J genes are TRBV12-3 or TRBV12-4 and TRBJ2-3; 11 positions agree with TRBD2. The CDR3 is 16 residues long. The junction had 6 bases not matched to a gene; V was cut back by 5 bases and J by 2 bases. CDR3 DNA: TGTGCCAGCAGTACCGGGACTAGCGGACCCACAGATACGCAGTATTTT. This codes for CASSTGTSGPTDTQYF.

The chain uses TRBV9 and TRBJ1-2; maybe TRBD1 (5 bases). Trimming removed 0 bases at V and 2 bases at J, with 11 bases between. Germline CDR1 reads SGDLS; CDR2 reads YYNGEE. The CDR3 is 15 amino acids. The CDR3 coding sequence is TGTGCCAGCAGCGTAGCCAGGGCCCCAAACTATGGCTACACCTTC. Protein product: CASSVARAPNYGYTF.